The following is a T cell receptor (beta chain) sequence with its context. This clone was detected only once. Its antigen remains undetermined. A junction end diverges from the germline sequence, so it may reflect a read error. CDR1 and CDR2 (MNHEY, SMNVEV) derive from the germline V gene (reference sequence). The CDR3 holds 14 amino acids from the cysteine to the phenylalanine. Only the CDR3 DNA is retained, 42 bases long and in frame from the first base. Each collaborating institution followed its own protocols to collect whole blood in K2EDTA tubes. Collaborator samples were shipped for TCRbeta analysis as frozen whole blood, isolated PBMCs, or DNA extracted from either sample type. These data come from a study of blood T cell repertoires in COVID-19 (dated by TCRdb to 2020 to 2022). Study-wide context: Samples covering the acute and convalescent phases of COVID-19 were provided by collaborators in the United States, Italy and Spain. The material from the prospective study consisted of cDNA or gDNA derived from T cells, B-cell-depleted T cells, or PBMCs. Subjects who had been exposed to COVID-19, were actively infected with it, or had recovered from it provided the deeply sampled blood TCRbeta repertoires that made up the dataset. A freely available public database, intended as a resource for researchers studying the immune response to SARS-CoV-2, is where the repertoires were released. The samples were drawn from two sources: the first 160 participants of the ongoing ImmuneRACE study, and 1,200 or so subjects contributed by 6 global collaborators. The sample metadata nearly always contained a de-identified subject ID, COVID-19 status, age in years and sex. Where available, HLA class I and class II types were obtained from metadata supplied by the sample provider rather than from assay-based typing. Results and caveats for the whole study, not just this receptor: The amount of clinical and demographic metadata varied by source and participant and was provided uncurated.

The immunoSEQ Assay, a bias-controlled multiplex PCR, was used to amplify TCRbeta CDR3 regions from genomic DNA. The paper's processing steps were these. Within the assay, amplification of reference gene primers was used to estimate how many nucleated cells each sample contained. To quantify the absolute abundance of each unique TCRbeta CDR3 rearrangement, sequence reads were collapsed and filtered. For each sample, productive Simpson clonality was calculated by taking the square root of Simpson's diversity index across productive rearrangements. Entries here come from immuneACCESS through TCRdb and include only in-frame sequences with V and J called. Some clones fail to appear in such tables; in the studies checked, an unresolved V gene covers under half of the shortfall, and the cause of the remainder is unknown. V and J calls and clone size are given by that table; D and trimming were obtained from the DNA. Recorded for this sample are over 85,000 clones; approximately 86% of them occurred a single time. In total, the top ten clones hold around 3% of the sample.

Material for sequencing was peripheral blood. This sequence uses TRBV27 and TRBJ1-6; tentative D gene TRBD1, with 6 bases matching. The origin of this receptor is a man aged 50 or older with active or convalescent COVID-19. The CDR3 in this case is CASSSEQGFKPLHF. In nucleotide form, the sequence is TGTGCCAGTAGTTCGGAACAGGGCTTTAAGCCCCTCCACTTT.